The rows below give T cell receptor beta chains drawn from one sample of a study of Graves' ophthalmopathy and Graves' hyperthyroidism. TCRdb re-called the multiplex PCR reads with MiXCR, one entry per CDR3 protein. In the table there are roughly 400,000 distinct CDR3 sequences, over 15% of which are singletons. The source material was peripheral blood. The receptor set was obtained from a woman aged 18-35 years with stable Graves' hyperthyroidism. The CDR3 runs from the conserved cysteine through the conserved F or W.

v_call	cdr3_length	cdr3_aa
TRBV28	15	CASSLRGTNTGELFF
TRBV6-5	14	CASSFLRGDTEAFF
TRBV7-2	15	CASSYATGSTGELFF
TRBV12-5	13	CATARGVNTEAFF
TRBV11-2	16	CASSLDGQYAGWPQHF
TRBV6-2/TRBV6-3	12	CASMGQPYEQYF
TRBV11-2	15	CASSLSGGGTQTQYF
TRBV6-1	14	CASTKGDSNQPQHF
TRBV4-2	16	CASSIHRLIGRTEAFF
TRBV5-1	15	CASSFRAGSYNEQFF
TRBV6-2/TRBV6-3	18	CASSYRTYPGQGGLPQHF
TRBV27	14	CASSLRGPDTEAFF
TRBV25-1	13	CASTVSGLIEAFF
TRBV12-3/TRBV12-4	14	CASRPLGQNYGYTF
TRBV7-2	14	CASSFGRRNYGYTF
TRBV24-1	14	CAVQGTANNSPLHF
TRBV27	13	CASSQAPGEGYTF
TRBV6-2/TRBV6-3	15	CASIERGAGANVLTF
TRBV6-2/TRBV6-3	16	CASSTRTGGYTDTQYF
TRBV12-3/TRBV12-4	14	CASSGTGAYYGYTF
TRBV6-2/TRBV6-3	13	CASSIRDGQPQHF
TRBV6-2/TRBV6-3	18	CASRPPKSSGPPSYEQYF
TRBV6-5	14	CASSWARGGTEAFF
TRBV12-5	16	CASDSGTGTLNTEAFF
TRBV11-3	15	CASSLGGTPSYEQYF
TRBV7-2	14	CASSRDRGDPEQYF
TRBV13	14	CASSAGISGNTIYF
TRBV28	15	CASSSSTGGRETQYF
TRBV15	14	CATSMGSAWREQYF
TRBV24-1	13	CATSDWGGVEAFF
TRBV5-6	13	CASSLQTAYGYTF
TRBV7-9	14	CASSSRVDRGGYTF
TRBV12-3/TRBV12-4	15	CASSRRGAHLYEQYF
TRBV7-9	15	CASSATSGGVGEQYF
TRBV10-3	13	CAIRWDSRTEAFF
TRBV6-2/TRBV6-3	15	CASRFPGQGAYEQYF
TRBV7-2	14	CASSLGRKGNTIYF
TRBV27	13	CASSATGAGGYTF
TRBV6-2/TRBV6-3	17	CASSYGGSGARVRPQHF
TRBV6-2/TRBV6-3	18	CASRLGGQGRIGNQPQHF
TRBV10-2	12	CASSESGAGYTF
TRBV6-2/TRBV6-3	15	CASRPGTGNGQPQHF
TRBV11-2	16	CASRPIDRGNTGELFF
TRBV12-3/TRBV12-4	15	CASSLRTGVRQPQHF
TRBV24-1	12	CATSRQGEGYTF
TRBV5-1	15	CASSSGLDSNQPQHF
TRBV6-2/TRBV6-3	12	CASGGQLYEQYF